This T cell receptor (beta chain) is from a study of control samples from healthy donors and cancer patients. V was cut by 6 bases and J by 6 bases, with 14 bases left in between. This CDR3 is built from 14 residues. The germline V gene encodes CDR1 MDHEN and CDR2 SYDVKM. Some clones are missing from TCRdb's copy, which holds only in-frame ones; the method was immunoSEQ multiplex PCR. The table includes 120,000 or so clones, approximately 89% detected once. This clonotype was obtained from a man aged 60 to 69 in good health. The sequenced sample consisted of blood. The J gene is TRBJ2-2, the V gene TRBV28; a weak D match, TRBD1 (6 bases). The CDR3 region is CASSSGQLPGELFF. CDR3 nucleotides: TGTGCCAGCAGCTCCGGACAGTTGCCCGGGGAGCTGTTTTTT.